One sample yielded the 20 T cell receptor beta chains listed below, sequenced in a study of blood T cell repertoires in COVID-19. Only in-frame clones appear in the TCRdb table, and some are missing; sequencing was by immunoSEQ multiplex PCR. This sample has fewer than 25,000 clones, with roughly nine tenths found just once. The sample comprised peripheral blood. The source is a man between 65 and 85 years old with COVID-19, enrolled during active disease.

Only one count was recorded for this clone. The V gene is TRBV6-5, the J gene TRBJ1-5; D unclear. Looked up from germline, CDR1 is MNHEY and CDR2 is SVGAGI. There are 14 residues in the CDR3. V lost 4 bases and J lost 4, with 11 bases in between. The DNA for the CDR3 is TGTGCCAGCAGTTTTACACGGGATAATCAGCCCCAGCATTTT. Translation: CASSFTRDNQPQHF.

This clone was seen just once. The rearrangement uses TRBV19 and TRBJ1-1, with D possibly matching TRBD1 (6 bases). Germline V lookup: CDR1 LNHDA, CDR2 SQIVND (reference sequence). V was cut by 7 bases and J by 3 bases, with 9 bases left in between. The CDR3 loop spans 12 amino acids. CDR3 loop: CASIRGYTEAFF. As DNA, the CDR3 is TGTGCCAGTATTAGGGGGTACACTGAAGCTTTCTTT.

The chain carries TRBV4-1 and TRBJ2-7; 9 positions agree with TRBD2. From germline, CDR1 is MGHRA and CDR2 YSYEKL. V lost 4 bases to trimming and J lost 5 bases; unmatched junction nucleotides: 0. This CDR3 region has 12 residues. This chain's CDR3 is CASSPSGNEQYF. The CDR3 region has the DNA TGCGCCAGCAGCCCTAGCGGGAACGAGCAGTACTTC.

V usage is TRBV12-3 or TRBV12-4 and J usage is TRBJ2-7, with a weak D call TRBD2 (5 bases). The ends were cut back, 3 bases at V and 3 bases at J, with 9 bases in the middle. CDR3 length: 13 residues. CDR3 nucleotides: TGTGCCAGCAGTTTTGGGAGTTTCTACGAGCAGTACTTC. As protein: CASSFGSFYEQYF.

The chain links TRBV7-2 to TRBJ2-7; 12 bases agree with TRBD2. Germline V gives CDR1 SGHTA, CDR2 FQGNSA. Trimming cost V 6 bases and J 2 bases; bases outside gene matches: 5. This CDR3 is built from 15 residues. The CDR3 here is CASSPGLAGTYEQYF. CDR3 DNA sequence: TGTGCCAGCAGTCCCGGACTAGCGGGGACCTACGAGCAGTACTTC.

The V call is TRBV19, the J call TRBJ1-3, with D possibly TRBD1 on 6 matching bases. The CDR3 runs to 14 residues. V lost 6 bases to trimming and J lost 4 bases, with 13 bases between them. The germline V gene has CDR1 LNHDA and CDR2 SQIVND (reference sequence). The CDR3 here is CASRPTGQGNTIYF. The CDR3 bases are TGTGCCAGTAGACCCACGGGACAAGGAAACACCATATATTTT.

The chain employs TRBV6-6 and TRBJ1-2; 7 nucleotides align to TRBD1. The CDR3 has 13 amino acids. V lost 2 bases and J lost 4; bases outside the gene matches: 1. Germline values: CDR1 MNHNY, CDR2 SVGAGI (reference sequence). CDR3 amino acids: CASSYQGGYGYTF. In nucleotides, the CDR3 is TGTGCCAGCAGTTACCAGGGGGGCTATGGCTACACCTTC.

The V call is TRBV25-1, the J call TRBJ2-7; D uncertain. Per germline, CDR1 MGHDK and CDR2 SYGVNS. The V and J ends lost 5 bases and 4 bases respectively, with 12 bases between them. This CDR3 is built from 13 residues. The CDR3 loop reads CASSTLTGYEQYF. The CDR3 DNA is TGTGCCAGCAGTACCCTGACGGGTTACGAGCAGTACTTC.

V and J are TRBV20-1 and TRBJ1-3, with no clear D. V shed 5 bases and J shed 4 bases, with 6 bases lying between them. CDR1 and CDR2 (germline): DFQATT, SNEGSKA (reference sequence). This CDR3 is built from 11 residues. This CDR3 is CSAPGGNTIYF. The CDR3 nucleotides read TGCAGTGCTCCGGGGGGAAACACCATATATTTT.

The rearrangement links TRBV7-9 to TRBJ2-2; D is perhaps TRBD1 (6 bases). V shed 8 bases and J shed 4 bases, with 17 bases lying between them. Germline V gives CDR1 SEHNR, CDR2 FQNEAQ (reference sequence). This CDR3 has 15 amino acids. The CDR3 coding sequence is TGTGCCAGCGGGGACACCTCGAGACCCACCGGGGAGCTGTTTTTT. Translated: CASGDTSRPTGELFF.

This clone showed up just once. The rearrangement joins TRBV5-5 to TRBJ1-1, with TRBD1 matching over 11 bases. Trimming took 0 bases from V and 4 from J; bases not matched to a gene: 2. The CDR3 contains 15 residues. CDR1 and CDR2 (germline): SGHKS, YYEKEE (reference sequence). CDR3: CASSLAGTGGTEAFF. For the CDR3, the DNA is TGTGCCAGCAGCTTGGCCGGGACAGGGGGCACTGAAGCTTTCTTT.

The chain is built from TRBV24-1 and TRBJ2-5; 9 positions agree with TRBD1. The germline V gene encodes CDR1 KGHDR and CDR2 SFDVKD. V lost 5 bases, J lost 5 bases, and 8 bases stayed unmatched. The CDR3 loop spans 15 amino acids. This CDR3 reads CATSAGTGGLETQYF. The DNA for the CDR3 is TGTGCCACCAGTGCGGGAACAGGGGGCTTGGAGACCCAGTACTTC.

The chain carries TRBV27 and TRBJ2-3, with D maybe TRBD1 (6 bases). This CDR3 has 14 residues. The V end lost 3 bases, the J end lost 1 base, and 8 bases lay between the germline ends. Germline CDR1 and CDR2: MNHEY and SMNVEV (reference sequence). CDR3 region: CASSFRTGTDTQYF. The CDR3 bases are TGTGCCAGCAGTTTCAGGACAGGCACAGATACGCAGTATTTT.

The V gene is TRBV19, the J gene TRBJ2-1, with 13 bases aligning to TRBD2. Germline V gene lookup returns CDR1 LNHDA and CDR2 SQIVND (reference sequence). V dropped 6 bases and J dropped 4; count of bases not matched to a gene: 6. This CDR3 is 16 amino acids long. The CDR3 DNA reads as TGTGCCAGTAGCCCCTCGGGACTAGCGGGGTACAATGAGCAGTTCTTC. This sequence encodes CASSPSGLAGYNEQFF.

The genes are TRBV7-6 and TRBJ2-3; TRBD1 is a possible D gene (5 bases). V was cut by 4 bases and J by 2 bases, with 13 bases left in between. This CDR3 has 15 residues. Germline-derived CDR1 and CDR2 are SGHVS and FNYEAQ. CDR3 residues: CASSSFTGPTDTQYF. The DNA for the CDR3 is TGTGCCAGCAGCTCCTTTACAGGACCCACAGATACGCAGTATTTT.

The gene calls are TRBV5-1 and TRBJ1-2; D is perhaps TRBD1 (6 bases). Trimming took off 0 bases at V and 6 bases at J, with 9 bases between the two ends. In germline, CDR1 is SGHRS, CDR2 YFSETQ. This CDR3 is built from 13 residues. The CDR3 region is CASSLEQGDGYTF. The CDR3 DNA sequence: TGCGCCAGCAGCTTGGAACAGGGAGATGGCTACACCTTC.

This clone was detected a few times. The chain joins TRBV6-6 to TRBJ2-2; TRBD1 matches at 7 bases. CDR1 is MNHNY, CDR2 SVGAGI, per germline (reference sequence). Trimming took 6 bases from V and 6 from J; bases not matched to a gene: 10. CDR3 size: 15 residues. In nucleotides, the CDR3 is TGTGCCAGCAGATCCCCGGACAGGCGAGCCGGGGAGCTGTTTTTT. The encoded protein is CASRSPDRRAGELFF.

J is TRBJ2-3 and V is TRBV6-5; D not resolved. The germline gives CDR1 MNHEY, CDR2 SVGAGI. The V and J ends lost 0 bases and 2 bases respectively, with 6 bases between them. The CDR3 has 14 amino acids. The CDR3 nucleotides are TGTGCCAGCAGTTACTCGCGCCTCACAGATACGCAGTATTTT. Translation: CASSYSRLTDTQYF.

The chain combines TRBV18 with TRBJ2-5; 10 nucleotides align to TRBD2. The CDR3 contains 14 residues. V dropped 4 bases and J dropped 4; count of bases not matched to a gene: 3. Germline CDR1 is KGHSH and CDR2 is LQKENI. The CDR3 DNA is TGTGCCAGCTCACTCCGACTAGCGGGAGAGACCCAGTACTTC. Translating it yields CASSLRLAGETQYF.

The chain employs TRBV4-1 and TRBJ1-6; TRBD1 matches at 8 bases. V shed 3 bases, J shed 8 bases, and the junction held 15 bases outside the gene matches. CDR1 and CDR2 (germline): MGHRA, YSYEKL. The CDR3 runs to 18 residues. CDR3 DNA: TGCGCCAGCAGCCAGATCCAAGGACAGGGCGAATTTGATTCACCCCTCCACTTT. Amino acids: CASSQIQGQGEFDSPLHF.